One TCR beta chain is described in this entry. The sample belongs to a study of blood T cell repertoires in COVID-19. Study summary: Specimens from acute and convalescent COVID-19 originated in the United States, Italy and Spain. Nucleic acid was either cDNA or gDNA, and it came from T cells, B-cell-depleted T cells, or PBMCs.

How the authors handled the data: Reference gene primer amplification gave estimated nucleated cell counts. Clones were sequenced by immunoSEQ multiplex PCR, and TCRdb holds only the in-frame ones, with some missing. Clone size and V and J calls were adopted from that table, with D and trimming inferred from the DNA. The sample lists 45,000 to 70,000 clones, around 80% occurring once. The CDR3 contains 13 residues. V gave up 7 bases and J gave up 2 bases; unmatched junction bases: 1. CDR1 is SGHNT and CDR2 is YENEEA in the germline V gene. The chain recombines TRBV11-3 with TRBJ1-3; 8 bases match TRBD1. The receptor comes from an elderly woman with acute or convalescent COVID-19. Sequencing was carried out using peripheral blood. CDR3 DNA: TGTGCCAGCACGGGACAGGCTGGAAACACCATATATTTT. Its protein is CASTGQAGNTIYF.